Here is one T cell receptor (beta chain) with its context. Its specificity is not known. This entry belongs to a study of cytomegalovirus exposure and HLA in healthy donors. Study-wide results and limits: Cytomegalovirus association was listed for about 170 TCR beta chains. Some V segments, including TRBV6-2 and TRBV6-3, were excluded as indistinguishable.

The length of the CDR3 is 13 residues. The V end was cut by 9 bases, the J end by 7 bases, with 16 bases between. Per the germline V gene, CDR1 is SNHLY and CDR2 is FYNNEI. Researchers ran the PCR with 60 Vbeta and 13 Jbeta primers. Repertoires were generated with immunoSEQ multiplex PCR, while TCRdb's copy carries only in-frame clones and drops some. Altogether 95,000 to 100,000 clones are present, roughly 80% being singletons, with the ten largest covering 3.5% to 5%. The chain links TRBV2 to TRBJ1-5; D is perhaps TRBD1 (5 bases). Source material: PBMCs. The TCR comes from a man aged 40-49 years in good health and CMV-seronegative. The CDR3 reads CASVTVPGQPQHF. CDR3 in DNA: TGTGCCAGTGTGACAGTCCCCGGGCAGCCCCAGCATTTT.